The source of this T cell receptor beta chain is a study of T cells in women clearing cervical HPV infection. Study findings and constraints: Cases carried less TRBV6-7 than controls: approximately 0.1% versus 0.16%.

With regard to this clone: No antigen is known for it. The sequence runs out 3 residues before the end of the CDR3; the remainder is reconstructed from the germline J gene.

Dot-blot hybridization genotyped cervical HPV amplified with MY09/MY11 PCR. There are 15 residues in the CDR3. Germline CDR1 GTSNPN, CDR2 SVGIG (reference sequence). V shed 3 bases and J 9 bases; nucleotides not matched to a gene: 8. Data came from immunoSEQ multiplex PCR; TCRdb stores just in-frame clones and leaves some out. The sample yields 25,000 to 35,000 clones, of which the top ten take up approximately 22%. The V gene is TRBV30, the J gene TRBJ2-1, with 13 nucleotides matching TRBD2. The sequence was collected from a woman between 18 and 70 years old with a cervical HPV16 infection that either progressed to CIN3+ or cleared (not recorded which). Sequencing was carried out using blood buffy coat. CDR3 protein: CAWSAGTSGTAEQFF. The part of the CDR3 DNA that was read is TGTGCCTGGAGCGCCGGGACTAGCGGGACTGCTGAG.